This TCR beta chain is drawn from a study of T cell repertoires in cytomegalovirus infection. MiXCR was run by TCRdb on the reads, yielding one entry per CDR3 protein. The sample lists nearly 550,000 distinct CDR3 sequences, more than 15% occurring once. This clonotype was observed at least ten times. V lost 4 bases and J lost 0; bases outside the gene matches: 5. The CDR3 is 16 residues long. Germline CDR1 reads LGHNT; CDR2 reads FRNRAP. The sequenced sample was CD8+ T cells from PBMCs. The rearrangement joins TRBV12-5 to TRBJ1-1, with 10 bases lining up with TRBD1. The sequence derives from a human donor in good health (CMV status not recorded). Some clones in this sample may be carry-over from other donors' samples. Written as DNA, the CDR3 is TGTGCTAGTGGTTGGGGGACAGGGGCCATGAACACTGAAGCTTTCTTT. This translates into CASGWGTGAMNTEAFF.